This T cell receptor (beta chain) was identified during a study of beta chain features in type 1 diabetes. About the study: Roughly 98 million sorted cells were examined across all samples.

The germline CDR1 and CDR2 sequences are SQVTM and ANQGSEA. This CDR3 region has 13 residues. cDNA synthesis used the whole RNA isolate, giving expressed TCRB sequences. Clones were read by immunoSEQ multiplex PCR, and TCRdb kept only the in-frame ones, dropping some. The data show about 700,000 clones, 13% seen once. Study results and caveats: Type 1 diabetes patients had moderately but significantly shorter TCRB CDR3s in all four CD4+ subsets.

With regard to this clone: The antigen is undetermined.

The origin of this receptor is a man between 18 and 29 years old with type 1 diabetes. The sample comprised naive CD4+ T cells from blood. This chain joins TRBV29-1 and TRBJ2-3; tentatively, D is TRBD2 (6 bases). The CDR3: CTSLGGGTDTQYF. The CDR3 DNA sequence: TGCACCTCCCTGGGGGGTGGCACAGATACGCAGTATTTT.